This TCR beta chain was documented in a study of blood T cell repertoires in COVID-19. About the study: The study drew acute and convalescent COVID-19 samples from the United States, Italy and Spain. The cDNA or gDNA used as material had been derived from T cells, B-cell-depleted T cells, or PBMCs.

This clone showed up just once. V was pared by 1 base and J by 5 bases, with 3 bases between. Per germline, CDR1 SGHVS and CDR2 FNYEAQ. The CDR3 is made up of 12 amino acids. Per the original data handling: Researchers report that nucleated cell counts were estimated from reference gene primer amplification. Profiling relied on immunoSEQ multiplex PCR, and the TCRdb table lists in-frame clones only, not all of them. The DNA gave D and trimming, while V, J and clone size come from that table. The sample carries approximately 150,000 clones, around nine tenths recorded once. Sequencing used peripheral blood. V usage is TRBV7-6 and J usage is TRBJ1-5; D is unclear. This receptor was taken from a man aged 50 to 60 with active or convalescent COVID-19. CDR3 loop: CASSLVDQPQHF. As DNA, the CDR3 is TGTGCCAGCAGCTTAGTAGATCAGCCCCAGCATTTT.